The clone carrying this T cell receptor (beta chain) was recorded a few times. The sample belongs to a study of T cell repertoires in ileal Crohn's disease. The table came from immunoSEQ multiplex PCR; TCRdb's copy has only in-frame clones and leaves some out. The sample carries some 30,000 clones, around 80% recorded once. This CDR3 is 14 amino acids long. V shed 6 bases, J shed 4 bases, and the junction held 6 bases outside the gene matches. Germline V CDR1 and CDR2: SNHLY, FYNNEI. The chain combines TRBV2 with TRBJ2-5; 9 bases map to TRBD2. Input material: ileal tissue. This TCR was recovered from an adult with Crohn's disease. CDR3 coding DNA: TGTGCCAGCAGGGCGGGGGGGCCTGGAGAGACCCAGTACTTC. Residues: CASRAGGPGETQYF.